The clone carrying this T cell receptor beta chain was observed a few times. Its specificity is not known. V was pared by 5 bases and J by 3 bases, with 9 bases of the junction left unmatched. The germline gives CDR1 MDHEN, CDR2 SYDVKM. This CDR3 spans 15 amino acids. Using a J-beta primer mix together with a sample-barcoded 5' primer, a second PCR was run for roughly 6 to 11 cycles. TCRdb independently ran MiXCR on the 5' RACE reads; one entry per CDR3 protein. The sample includes about 680,000 distinct CDR3 sequences, around 45% of them seen just once. The data were taken from a study of blood T cells in healthy people across ages. Findings and limits, study-wide: Across samples, TCR beta diversity tracked strongly with naive T cell percentage. Because sorting was not performed, PBMCs prevented conclusive naive versus antigen-experienced comparison.

The donors, healthy Caucasians from Russia, were aged 6 to 90. Drawing of peripheral blood yielded 8.5 to 10 milliliters from each donor. The sample consisted of blood. This chain uses TRBV28 with TRBJ2-7, with 8 positions matching TRBD1. This receptor was obtained from a woman aged 55-69 years in good health. In nucleotides, the CDR3 is TGTGCCAGCAGTATCACAGGGGGAGAACGCTACGAGCAGTACTTC. Encoded protein: CASSITGGERYEQYF.